This T cell receptor beta chain was sequenced in a study of a mutant IDH1 vaccine in newly diagnosed glioma. Study-wide background: Either 4-6 weeks after radiotherapy alone or alongside temozolomide, vaccination was begun. V12 came at week 35, V13 at week 47.

Germline values: CDR1 SQVTM, CDR2 ANQGSEA. The CDR3 totals 16 residues. V lost 3 bases and J 5 bases, leaving 21 bases between the germline ends. A note on this clone: What it binds is not known.

The time point: week 35, safety follow-up. Topical imiquimod accompanied each vaccine dose, which consisted of 300 ug of mutant IDH1 20-mer peptide. Eight vaccinations went to patients in weeks 1, 3, 5, 7, 11, 15, 19, 23. Profiling relied on immunoSEQ multiplex PCR, and the TCRdb table lists in-frame clones only, not all of them. Seen here are about 56,000 clones, 86% observed once, and the top ten hold roughly 1.6%. This sample comprised PBMCs, obtained from a glioma patient whose treatment included an IDH1 peptide vaccine. J is TRBJ2-3 and V is TRBV29-1; no clear D gene. This clonotype was sampled from a man aged 35-49 years with glioma. CDR3 sequence reads: CSVDPLTTSSGDTQYF. As DNA, the CDR3 is TGCAGCGTTGATCCCCTTACAACGTCCTCCGGAGATACGCAGTATTTT.